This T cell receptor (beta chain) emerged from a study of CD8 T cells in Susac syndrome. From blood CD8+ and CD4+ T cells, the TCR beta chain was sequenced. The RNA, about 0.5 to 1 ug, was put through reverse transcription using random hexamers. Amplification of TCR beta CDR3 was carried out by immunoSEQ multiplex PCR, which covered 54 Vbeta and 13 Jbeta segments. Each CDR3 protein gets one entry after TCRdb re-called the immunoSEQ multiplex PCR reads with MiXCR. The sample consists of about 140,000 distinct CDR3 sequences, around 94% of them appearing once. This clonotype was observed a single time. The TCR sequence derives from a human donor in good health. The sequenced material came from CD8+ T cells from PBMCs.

The CDR3 loop reads CASSLAPGSLAGYTF. CDR3 nucleotide sequence: TGTGCCAGCAGTTTGGCCCCCGGCTCTCTGGCAGGCTACACCTTC. The genes are TRBV12-3 or TRBV12-4 and TRBJ1-2; D remains unclear. Deletions cut 3 bases from V and 8 bases from J, with 19 bases between. The CDR3 contains 15 residues.